A selection of T cell receptor beta chains follows, all from one sample in a study of T cell responses to AZD1222 COVID-19 vaccine. Generated by immunoSEQ multiplex PCR, the TCRdb table keeps only in-frame clones and is missing some. The sample holds approximately 160,000 clones, 85% to 95% seen once. The source material was peripheral blood, sampled on day 0 of AZD1222 vaccination. These receptors all come from an adult in good health. Each CDR3 is given with its conserved first and last residue. Fields, in order: J gene, V gene, CDR3 protein.

>TRBJ1-2|TRBV29-1
CSVAGKAIGYTF
>TRBJ1-2|TRBV11-3
CASSFSGPSMLGTF
>TRBJ1-6|TRBV6-4
CASRSGQYNSPLHF
>TRBJ2-5|TRBV7-9
CASSLDGETQYF
>TRBJ1-6|TRBV7-9
CASSLAIAYNSPLHF
>TRBJ2-7|TRBV28
CASSPSSYEQYF
>TRBJ1-2|TRBV7-2
CASSSTGIGYTF
>TRBJ2-7|TRBV9
CASSVFYEGEQYF
>TRBJ1-5|TRBV28
CATSADSSNQPQHF
>TRBJ1-6|TRBV12-3/TRBV12-4
CASSFNSPLHF
>TRBJ1-5|TRBV19
CASSRQFYGNQPQHF
>TRBJ1-6|TRBV6-6
CASSPYNSPLHF
>TRBJ2-7|TRBV30
CALDRGGYEQYF
>TRBJ2-5|TRBV9
CASSEGRDPKVETQYF
>TRBJ1-1|TRBV14
CASSQDWAVGAFF
>TRBJ2-5|TRBV5-4
CASSFGGGYETQYF
>TRBJ1-2|TRBV3-1/TRBV3-2
CASSQTLNGYGYTF
>TRBJ1-1|TRBV19
CASSIGGSITEAFF
>TRBJ1-2|TRBV7-9
CASSISTGTISGGYTF
>TRBJ1-5|TRBV19
CASRAYSNQPQHF
>TRBJ1-6|TRBV28
CASSQGNSPLHF
>TRBJ1-2|TRBV6-5
CASSPYRTGDYGYTF
>TRBJ1-1|TRBV18
CASSLRTGMNTEAFF
>TRBJ2-2|TRBV7-7
CASSSWVTGELFF
>TRBJ2-2|TRBV2
CASSSGGRLAGIGELFF
>TRBJ1-3|TRBV7-8
CASSLGGTADTIYF
>TRBJ1-1|TRBV27
CASRFGGGGTEAFF
>TRBJ2-1|TRBV5-5
CASSLGDRPFWEQFF
>TRBJ1-2|TRBV7-2
CASRNAGKTFYGYTF
>TRBJ2-7|TRBV11-2
CASSLGLGQGYEQYF
>TRBJ1-2|TRBV6-5
CASNPVRDGLYGYTF
>TRBJ2-5|TRBV6-5
CASRGGLAGLKTQYF
>TRBJ2-7|TRBV7-6
CASSPGGGLGGEQYF
>TRBJ1-5|TRBV10-3
CAISEGLSNQPQHF
>TRBJ2-7|TRBV4-3
CASSQDGSPLHRMEQYF
>TRBJ2-3|TRBV10-1
CASSSQGTDTQYF
>TRBJ2-1|TRBV7-9
CASSLELAGGHEQFF